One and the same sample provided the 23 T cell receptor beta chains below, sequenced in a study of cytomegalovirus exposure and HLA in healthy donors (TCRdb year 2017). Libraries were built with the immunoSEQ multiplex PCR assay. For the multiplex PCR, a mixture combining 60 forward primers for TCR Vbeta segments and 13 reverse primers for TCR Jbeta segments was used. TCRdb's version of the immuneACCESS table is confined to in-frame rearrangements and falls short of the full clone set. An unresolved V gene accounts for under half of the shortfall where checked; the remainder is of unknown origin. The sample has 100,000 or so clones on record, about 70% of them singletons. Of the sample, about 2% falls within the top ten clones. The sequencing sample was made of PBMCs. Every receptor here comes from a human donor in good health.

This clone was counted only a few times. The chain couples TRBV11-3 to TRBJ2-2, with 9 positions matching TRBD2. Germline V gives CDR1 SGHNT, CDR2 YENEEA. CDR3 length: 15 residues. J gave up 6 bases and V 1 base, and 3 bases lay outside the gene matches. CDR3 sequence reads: CASSLAGTSPGELFF. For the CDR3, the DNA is TGTGCCAGCAGCTTAGCGGGGACTAGCCCCGGGGAGCTGTTTTTT.

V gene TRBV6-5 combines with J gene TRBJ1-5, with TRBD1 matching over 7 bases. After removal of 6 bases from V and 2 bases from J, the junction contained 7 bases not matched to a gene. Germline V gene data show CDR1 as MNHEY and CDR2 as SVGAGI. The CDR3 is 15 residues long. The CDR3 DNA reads TGTGCCAGCAGCGTTGGCAGGGGGGGCAATCAGCCCCAGCATTTT. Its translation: CASSVGRGGNQPQHF.

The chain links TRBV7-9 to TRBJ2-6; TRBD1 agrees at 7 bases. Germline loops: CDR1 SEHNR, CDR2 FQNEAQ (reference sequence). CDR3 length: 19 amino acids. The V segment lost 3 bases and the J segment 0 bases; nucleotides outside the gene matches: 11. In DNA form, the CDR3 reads TGTGCCAGCAGCTTGAGAGGGGGCGACGTCAGCTCTGGGGCCAACGTCCTGACTTTC. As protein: CASSLRGGDVSSGANVLTF.

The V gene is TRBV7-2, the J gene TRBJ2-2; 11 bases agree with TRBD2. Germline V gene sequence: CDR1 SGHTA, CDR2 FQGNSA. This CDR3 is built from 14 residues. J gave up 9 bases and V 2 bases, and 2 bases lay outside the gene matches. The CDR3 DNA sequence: TGTGCCAGCAGCTTACTAGCGGGGGGTAGGGAGCTGTTTTTT. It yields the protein CASSLLAGGRELFF.

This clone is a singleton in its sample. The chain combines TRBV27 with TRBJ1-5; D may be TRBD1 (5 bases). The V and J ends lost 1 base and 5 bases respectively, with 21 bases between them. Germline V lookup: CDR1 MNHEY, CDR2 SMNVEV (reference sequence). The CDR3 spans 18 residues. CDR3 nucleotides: TGTGCCAGCAGTTTATATAGGGCACGGGGGAGAATGGATCAGCCCCAGCATTTT. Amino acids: CASSLYRARGRMDQPQHF.

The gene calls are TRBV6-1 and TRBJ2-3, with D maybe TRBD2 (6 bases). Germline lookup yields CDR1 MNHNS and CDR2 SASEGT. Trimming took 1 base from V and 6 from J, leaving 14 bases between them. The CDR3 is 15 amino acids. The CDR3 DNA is TGTGCCAGCAGTGAAGTGGGGGGACGCCAGGATACGCAGTATTTT. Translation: CASSEVGGRQDTQYF.

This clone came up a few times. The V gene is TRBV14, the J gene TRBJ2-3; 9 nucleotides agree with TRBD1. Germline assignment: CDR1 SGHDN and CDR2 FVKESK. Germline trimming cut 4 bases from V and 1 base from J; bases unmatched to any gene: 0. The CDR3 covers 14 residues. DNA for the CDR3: TGTGCCAGCAGCCGGACAGGGGGCACAGATACGCAGTATTTT. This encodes CASSRTGGTDTQYF.

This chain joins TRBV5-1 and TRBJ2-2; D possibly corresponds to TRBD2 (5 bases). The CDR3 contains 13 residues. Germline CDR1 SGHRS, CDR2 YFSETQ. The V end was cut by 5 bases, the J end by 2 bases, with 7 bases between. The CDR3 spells CASSRGNTGELFF. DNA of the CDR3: TGCGCCAGCAGTCGGGGAAACACCGGGGAGCTGTTTTTT.

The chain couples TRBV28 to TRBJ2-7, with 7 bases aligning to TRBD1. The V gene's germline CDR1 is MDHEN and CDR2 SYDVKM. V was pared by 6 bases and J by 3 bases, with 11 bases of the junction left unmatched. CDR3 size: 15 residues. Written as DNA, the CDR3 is TGTGCCAGCAGCGCCCCGACAGGGCTCTTCTACGAGCAGTACTTC. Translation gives CASSAPTGLFYEQYF.

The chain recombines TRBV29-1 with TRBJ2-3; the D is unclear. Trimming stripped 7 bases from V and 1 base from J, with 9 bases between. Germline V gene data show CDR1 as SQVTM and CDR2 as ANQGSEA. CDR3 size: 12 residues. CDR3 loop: CSGYMGTDTQYF. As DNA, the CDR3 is TGCAGCGGGTACATGGGCACAGATACGCAGTATTTT.

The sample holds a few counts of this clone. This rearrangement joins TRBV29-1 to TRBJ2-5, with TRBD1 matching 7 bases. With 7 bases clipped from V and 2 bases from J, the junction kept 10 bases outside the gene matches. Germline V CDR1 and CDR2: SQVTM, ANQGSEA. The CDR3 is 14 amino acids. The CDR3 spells CSGTAGGTQETQYF. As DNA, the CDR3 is TGCAGCGGGACGGCAGGGGGTACTCAAGAGACCCAGTACTTC.

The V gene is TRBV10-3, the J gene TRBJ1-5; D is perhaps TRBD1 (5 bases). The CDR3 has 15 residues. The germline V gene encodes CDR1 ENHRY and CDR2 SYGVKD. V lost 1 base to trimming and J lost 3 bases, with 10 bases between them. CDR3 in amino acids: CAISELGLPNQPQHF. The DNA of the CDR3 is TGTGCCATCAGTGAGTTGGGACTCCCCAATCAGCCCCAGCATTTT.

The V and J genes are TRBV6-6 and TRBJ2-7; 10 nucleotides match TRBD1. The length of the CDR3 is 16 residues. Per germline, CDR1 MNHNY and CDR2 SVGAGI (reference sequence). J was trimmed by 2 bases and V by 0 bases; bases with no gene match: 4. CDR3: CASSYSPGQGTYEQYF. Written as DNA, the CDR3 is TGTGCCAGCAGTTACTCACCGGGACAGGGGACCTACGAGCAGTACTTC.

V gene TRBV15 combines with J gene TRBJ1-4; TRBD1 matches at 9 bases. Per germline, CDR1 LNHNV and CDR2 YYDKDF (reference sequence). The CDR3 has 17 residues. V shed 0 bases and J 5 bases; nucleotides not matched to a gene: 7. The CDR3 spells CATSRDDRGGMNEKLFF. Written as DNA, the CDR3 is TGTGCCACCAGCAGAGATGACAGGGGGGGGATGAATGAAAAACTGTTTTTT.

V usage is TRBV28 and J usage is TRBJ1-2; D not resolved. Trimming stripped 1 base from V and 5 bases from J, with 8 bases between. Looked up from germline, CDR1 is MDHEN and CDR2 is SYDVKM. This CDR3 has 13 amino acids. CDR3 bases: TGTGCCAGCAGTTTATCGACAACGTATGGCTACACCTTC. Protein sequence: CASSLSTTYGYTF.

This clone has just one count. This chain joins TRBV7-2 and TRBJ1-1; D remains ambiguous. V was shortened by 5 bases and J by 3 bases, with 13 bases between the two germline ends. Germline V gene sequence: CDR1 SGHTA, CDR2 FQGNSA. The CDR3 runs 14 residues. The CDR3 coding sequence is TGTGCCAGCAGCGACAACCTTAAGCACACTGAAGCTTTCTTT. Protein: CASSDNLKHTEAFF.

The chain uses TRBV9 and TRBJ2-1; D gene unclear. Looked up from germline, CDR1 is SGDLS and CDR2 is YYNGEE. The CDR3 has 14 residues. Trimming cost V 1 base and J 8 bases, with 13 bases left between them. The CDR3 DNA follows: TGTGCCAGCAGCGTACAGGCCCTTTTAGATGAGCAGTTCTTC. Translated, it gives CASSVQALLDEQFF.

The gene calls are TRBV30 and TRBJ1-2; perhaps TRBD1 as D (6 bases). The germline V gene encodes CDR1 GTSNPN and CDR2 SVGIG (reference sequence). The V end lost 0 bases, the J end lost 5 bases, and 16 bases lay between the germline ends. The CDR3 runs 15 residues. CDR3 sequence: CAWSVLDSLGYGYTF. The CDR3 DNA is TGTGCCTGGAGTGTTCTGGACAGCCTGGGGTATGGCTACACCTTC.

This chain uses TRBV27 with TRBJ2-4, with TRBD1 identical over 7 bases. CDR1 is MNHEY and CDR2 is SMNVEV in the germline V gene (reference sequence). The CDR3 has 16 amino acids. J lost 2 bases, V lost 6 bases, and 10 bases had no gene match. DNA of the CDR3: TGTGCCAGCAGCCTGGACAGGTTTAGATCCAAAAACATTCAGTACTTC. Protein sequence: CASSLDRFRSKNIQYF.

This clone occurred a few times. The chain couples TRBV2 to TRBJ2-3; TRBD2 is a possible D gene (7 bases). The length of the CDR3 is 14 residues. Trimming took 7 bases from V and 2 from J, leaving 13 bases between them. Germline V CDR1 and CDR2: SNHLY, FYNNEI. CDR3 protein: CASIAGAHTDTQYF. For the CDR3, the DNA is TGTGCCAGCATTGCGGGGGCACACACAGATACGCAGTATTTT.

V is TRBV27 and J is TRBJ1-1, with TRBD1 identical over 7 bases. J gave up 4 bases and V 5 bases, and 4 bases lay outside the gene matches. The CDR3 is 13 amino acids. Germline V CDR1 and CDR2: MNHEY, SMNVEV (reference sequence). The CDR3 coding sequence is TGTGCCAGCAGTAGCGACAGGGCCACTGAAGCTTTCTTT. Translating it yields CASSSDRATEAFF.

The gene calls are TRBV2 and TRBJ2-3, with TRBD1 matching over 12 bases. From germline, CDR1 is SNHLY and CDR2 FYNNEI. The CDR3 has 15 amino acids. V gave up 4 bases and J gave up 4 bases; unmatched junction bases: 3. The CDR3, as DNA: TGTGCCAGCAGTGTGGGGACAGGGGGCGCAGATACGCAGTATTTT. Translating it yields CASSVGTGGADTQYF.

The CDR3 loop is CAWSIVDSGANVLTF. The CDR3 coding sequence is TGTGCCTGGAGTATAGTTGACTCTGGGGCCAACGTCCTGACTTTC. The chain employs TRBV30 and TRBJ2-6, with no clear D. The germline V gene has CDR1 GTSNPN and CDR2 SVGIG (reference sequence). Trimming took off 2 bases at V and 0 bases at J, with 8 bases between the two ends. This CDR3 has 15 amino acids.